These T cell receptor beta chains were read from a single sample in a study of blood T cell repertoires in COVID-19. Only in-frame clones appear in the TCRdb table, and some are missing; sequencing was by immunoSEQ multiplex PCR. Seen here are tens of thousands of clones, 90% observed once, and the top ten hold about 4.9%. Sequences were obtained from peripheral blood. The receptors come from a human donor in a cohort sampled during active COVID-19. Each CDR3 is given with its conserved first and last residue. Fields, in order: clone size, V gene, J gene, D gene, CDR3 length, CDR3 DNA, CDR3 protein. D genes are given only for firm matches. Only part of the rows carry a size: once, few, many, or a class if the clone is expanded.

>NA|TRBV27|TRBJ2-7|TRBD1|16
TGTGCCAGCAGTTTCCGAGAGCAAGGGGGCCCCTACGAGCAGTACTTC
CASSFREQGGPYEQYF
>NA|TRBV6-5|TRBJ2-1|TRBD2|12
TGTGCCAGCAGCGCGGGAGGCCCCCGGCAGTTCTTC
CASSAGGPRQFF
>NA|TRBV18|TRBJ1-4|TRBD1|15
TGTGCCAGCTCACCGGTTACAGGGGCTAATGAAAAACTGTTTTTT
CASSPVTGANEKLFF
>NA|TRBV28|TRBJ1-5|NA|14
TGTGCCAGCAGTTTGCAGGTCGGGGATCAGCCCCAGCATTTT
CASSLQVGDQPQHF
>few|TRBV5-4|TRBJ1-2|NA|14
TGTGCCAGCAGCCGACCGGAGTCCAGCTATGGCTACACCTTC
CASSRPESSYGYTF
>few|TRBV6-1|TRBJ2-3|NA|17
TGTGCCAGCAGTGAAGCGAGTGGGTACGGGGACACAGATACGCAGTATTTT
CASSEASGYGDTDTQYF
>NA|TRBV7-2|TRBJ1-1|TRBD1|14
TGTGCCAGCAGCTCCGACAGGGGGCTCACTGAAGCTTTCTTT
CASSSDRGLTEAFF
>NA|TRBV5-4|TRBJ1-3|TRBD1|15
TGTGCCAGCAGCTTGCGACAGGGTCCTGGAAACACCATATATTTT
CASSLRQGPGNTIYF
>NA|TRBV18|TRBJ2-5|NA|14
TGTGCCAGCTCACCACAGAGTCTCTTAGAGACCCAGTACTTC
CASSPQSLLETQYF
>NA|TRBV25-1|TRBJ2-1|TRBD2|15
TGTGCCAGCAGTGGTACTAGCGGACGCTACAATGAGCAGTTCTTC
CASSGTSGRYNEQFF
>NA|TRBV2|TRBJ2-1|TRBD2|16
TGTGCCAGCAGTGTGGCTAGCGGGAGGGCCAGCAATGAGCAGTTCTTC
CASSVASGRASNEQFF
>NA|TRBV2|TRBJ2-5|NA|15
TGTGCCAGCAGTGCGGGGAGAAGCGGCGGGGAGACCCAGTACTTC
CASSAGRSGGETQYF
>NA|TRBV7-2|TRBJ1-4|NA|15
TGTGCCAGCAGCGCTATAGTTGCAACTAATGAAAAACTGTTTTTT
CASSAIVATNEKLFF
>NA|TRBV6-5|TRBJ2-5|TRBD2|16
TGTGCCAGCAGTTACTCTACTAGCGGGAGGGACGAGACCCAGTACTTC
CASSYSTSGRDETQYF
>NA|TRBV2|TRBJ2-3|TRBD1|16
TGTGCCAGCAGTGAAAACAGGGGGATAAGCACAGATACGCAGTATTTT
CASSENRGISTDTQYF
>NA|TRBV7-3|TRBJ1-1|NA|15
TGTGCCAGCAGCTTAGGGACAAGGGCTAACACTGAAGCTTTCTTT
CASSLGTRANTEAFF
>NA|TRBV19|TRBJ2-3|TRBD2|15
TGTGCCAGTAGCCGGGGGGTGGGCGGCACAGATACGCAGTATTTT
CASSRGVGGTDTQYF
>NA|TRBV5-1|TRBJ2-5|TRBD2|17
TGCGCCAGCAGCCCGCACCTTACGGGAGGGCCTGGAGAGACCCAGTACTTC
CASSPHLTGGPGETQYF
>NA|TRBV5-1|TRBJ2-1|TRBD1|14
TGCGCCAGCAGCTTGCGACAGGGCGGCAATGAGCAGTTCTTC
CASSLRQGGNEQFF
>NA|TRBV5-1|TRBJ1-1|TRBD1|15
TGCGCCAGCAGCTGGGGGACAGGGGCGAACACTGAAGCTTTCTTT
CASSWGTGANTEAFF
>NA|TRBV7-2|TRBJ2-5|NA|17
TGTGCCAGCAGCTTAGAGTCGGGCGGAGGAAGAGGAGGGACCCAGTACTTC
CASSLESGGGRGGTQYF
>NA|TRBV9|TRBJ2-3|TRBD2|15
TGTGCCAGCAGCGTCAGAAGCGGGAGGACAGATACGCAGTATTTT
CASSVRSGRTDTQYF
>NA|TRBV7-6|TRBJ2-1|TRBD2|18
TGTGCCAGCAGCTTTCGGCTGGCTAGCGGGAGTCGGGACAATGAGCAGTTCTTC
CASSFRLASGSRDNEQFF
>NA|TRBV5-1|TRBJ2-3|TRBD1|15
TGCGCCAGCAGCTTGGGGGACAGAAGCACAGATACGCAGTATTTT
CASSLGDRSTDTQYF
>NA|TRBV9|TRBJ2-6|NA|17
TGTGCCAGCAGCGCCTCTTTCGTTAGCTCTGGGGCCAACGTCCTGACTTTC
CASSASFVSSGANVLTF
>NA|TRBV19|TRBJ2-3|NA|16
TGTGCCAGCACCCAAGTCGCGGGGGACATAACAGATACGCAGTATTTT
CASTQVAGDITDTQYF
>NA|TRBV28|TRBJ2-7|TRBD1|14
TGTGCCAGCAGCCGGACAGGGACTTTCTCCGAGCAGTACTTC
CASSRTGTFSEQYF
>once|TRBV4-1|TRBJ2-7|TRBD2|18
TGCGCCAGCAGCCAGTCCCCCCTTAGCGGGAGGCTGTCCTACGAGCAGTACTTC
CASSQSPLSGRLSYEQYF
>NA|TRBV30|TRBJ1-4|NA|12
TGTGCCTGGAGCGCCACCCGGGAAAAACTGTTTTTT
CAWSATREKLFF
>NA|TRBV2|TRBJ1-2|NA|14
TGTGCCAGCAGTCAGCAGGGAGGGAACTATGGCTACACCTTC
CASSQQGGNYGYTF
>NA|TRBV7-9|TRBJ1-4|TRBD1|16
TGTGCCAGCAGCTTGGGACAGGGGGCCCTTAATGAAAAACTGTTTTTT
CASSLGQGALNEKLFF
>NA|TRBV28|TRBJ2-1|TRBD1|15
TGTGCCAGCACCTTTCCCGGGACAGCCTACAATGAGCAGTTCTTC
CASTFPGTAYNEQFF
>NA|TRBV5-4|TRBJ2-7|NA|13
TGTGCCTACTGGGCAGGGGGGACCTACGAGCAGTACTTC
CAYWAGGTYEQYF
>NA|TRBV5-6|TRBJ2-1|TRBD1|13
TGTGCCAGCAGCTTCGACAGGGCCGATGAGCAGTTCTTC
CASSFDRADEQFF
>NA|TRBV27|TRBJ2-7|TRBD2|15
TGTGCCAGCAGGGATGGGACTAGCGGGAGCTACGAGCAGTACTTC
CASRDGTSGSYEQYF
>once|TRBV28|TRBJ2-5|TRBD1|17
TGTGCCAGCAGCTCCCGCCAGGGGGCTGTGGCCCAAGAGACCCAGTACTTC
CASSSRQGAVAQETQYF
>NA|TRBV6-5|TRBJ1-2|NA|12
TGTGCCAGCAGTCCCCGGGACTATGGCTACACCTTC
CASSPRDYGYTF
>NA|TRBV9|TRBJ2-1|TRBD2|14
TGTGCCAGCAACAGACTAGCGGGGGATAATGAGCAGTTCTTC
CASNRLAGDNEQFF
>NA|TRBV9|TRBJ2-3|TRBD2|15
TGTGCCAGCAGCGCAGCGGGAGGGTTGACAGATACGCAGTATTTT
CASSAAGGLTDTQYF
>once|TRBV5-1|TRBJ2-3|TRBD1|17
TGCGCCAGCAGCAAAACCCGGGACAGGGCCCCCACAGATACGCAGTATTTT
CASSKTRDRAPTDTQYF
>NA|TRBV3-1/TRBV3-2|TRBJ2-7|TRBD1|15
TGTGCCAGCAGCCAAAGACAGGGGGTGGACGGCGAGCAGTACTTC
CASSQRQGVDGEQYF
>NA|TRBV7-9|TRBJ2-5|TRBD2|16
TGTGCCAGCAGCTTGGGACTAGCGGGAGGAGGTGAGACCCAGTACTTC
CASSLGLAGGGETQYF